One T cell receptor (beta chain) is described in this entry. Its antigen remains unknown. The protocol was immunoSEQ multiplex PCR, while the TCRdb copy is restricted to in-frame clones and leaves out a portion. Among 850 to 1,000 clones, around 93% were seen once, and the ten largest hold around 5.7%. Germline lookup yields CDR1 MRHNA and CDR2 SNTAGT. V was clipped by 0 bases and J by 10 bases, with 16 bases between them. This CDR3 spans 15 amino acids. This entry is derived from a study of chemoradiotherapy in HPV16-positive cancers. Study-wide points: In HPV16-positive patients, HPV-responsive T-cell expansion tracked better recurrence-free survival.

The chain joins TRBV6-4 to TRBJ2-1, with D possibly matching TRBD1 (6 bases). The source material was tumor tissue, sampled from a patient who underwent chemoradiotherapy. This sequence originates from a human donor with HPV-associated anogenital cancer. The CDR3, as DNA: TGTGCCAGCAGTGACTCTCCAGGGGCAAGGGAAGAGCAGTTCTTC. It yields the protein CASSDSPGAREEQFF.